This T cell receptor (beta chain) was observed in a study of cytomegalovirus exposure and HLA in healthy donors. Findings of the study overall: Among TCR beta chains, those listed as cytomegalovirus-associated numbered over 150. It has been reported that TCR beta sequences accurately predicted the HLA-A and HLA-B alleles of most subjects. Later on, a genetic analysis was performed. It linked a missense variant in DCLRE1C with V- and J-gene trimming of TCR beta.

This clone was found a few times. Its antigen is undetermined. Primers included in the PCR were 60 Vbeta and 13 Jbeta primers. The table came from immunoSEQ multiplex PCR; TCRdb's copy has only in-frame clones and leaves some out. The sample includes under 140,000 clones, 76% seen only once; the top ten take 13%. The CDR3 consists of 13 residues. The germline gives CDR1 GTSNPN, CDR2 SVGIG (reference sequence). The V and J ends lost 4 bases and 4 bases respectively, with 13 bases between them. The TCR sequence derives from a man aged 25-45 years in good health and CMV-seropositive. Sequencing was carried out using PBMCs. The V call is TRBV30, the J call TRBJ1-1; D perhaps matches TRBD1 (5 bases). CDR3 loop: CAWMGGVGTEAFF. For the CDR3, the DNA is TGTGCCTGGATGGGGGGGGTTGGCACTGAAGCTTTCTTT.